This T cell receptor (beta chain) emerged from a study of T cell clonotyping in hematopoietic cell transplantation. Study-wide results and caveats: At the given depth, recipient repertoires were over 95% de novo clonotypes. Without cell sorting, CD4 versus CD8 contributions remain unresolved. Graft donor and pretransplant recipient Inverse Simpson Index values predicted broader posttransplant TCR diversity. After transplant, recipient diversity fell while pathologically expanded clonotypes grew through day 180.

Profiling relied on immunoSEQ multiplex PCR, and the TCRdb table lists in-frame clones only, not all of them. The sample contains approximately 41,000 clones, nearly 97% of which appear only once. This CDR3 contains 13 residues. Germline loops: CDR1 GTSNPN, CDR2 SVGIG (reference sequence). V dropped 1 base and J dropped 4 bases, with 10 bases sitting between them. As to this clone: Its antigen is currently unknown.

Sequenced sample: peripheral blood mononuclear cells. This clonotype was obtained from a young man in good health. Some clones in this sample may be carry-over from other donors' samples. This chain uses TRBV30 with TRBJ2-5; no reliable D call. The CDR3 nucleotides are TGTGCCTGGAGTGGGACGGTACTAGAGACCCAGTACTTC. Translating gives CAWSGTVLETQYF.